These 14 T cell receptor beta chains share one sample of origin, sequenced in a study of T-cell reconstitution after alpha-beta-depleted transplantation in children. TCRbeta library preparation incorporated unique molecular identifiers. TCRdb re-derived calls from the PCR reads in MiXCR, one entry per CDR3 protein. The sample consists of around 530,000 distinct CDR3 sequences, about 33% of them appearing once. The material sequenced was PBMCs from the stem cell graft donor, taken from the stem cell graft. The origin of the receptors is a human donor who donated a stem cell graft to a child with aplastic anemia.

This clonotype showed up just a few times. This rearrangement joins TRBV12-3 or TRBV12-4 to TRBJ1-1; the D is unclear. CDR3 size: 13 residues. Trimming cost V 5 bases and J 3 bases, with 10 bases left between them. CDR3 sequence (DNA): TGTGCCAGCAGTAGCCCCCCATACACTGAAGCTTTCTTT. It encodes CASSSPPYTEAFF.

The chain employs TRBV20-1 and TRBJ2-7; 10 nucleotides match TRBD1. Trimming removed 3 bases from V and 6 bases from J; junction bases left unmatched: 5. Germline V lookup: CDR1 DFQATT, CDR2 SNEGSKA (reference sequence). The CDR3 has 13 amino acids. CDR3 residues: CSASPGTGVEQYV. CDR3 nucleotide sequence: TGCAGTGCTAGCCCCGGGACAGGGGTCGAGCAGTACGTC.

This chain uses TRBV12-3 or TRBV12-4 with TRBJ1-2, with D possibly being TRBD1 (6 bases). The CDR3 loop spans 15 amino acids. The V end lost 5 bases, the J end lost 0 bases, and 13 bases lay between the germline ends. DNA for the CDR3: TGTGCCAGCAGTCCCCGGGACATCTCTAACTATGGCTACACCTTC. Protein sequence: CASSPRDISNYGYTF.

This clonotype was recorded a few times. The CDR3 loop reads CASSSSGSMNTEAFF. The CDR3 nucleotides are TGTGCCAGCAGTTCCTCGGGCAGTATGAACACTGAAGCTTTCTTT. The rearrangement links TRBV6-5 to TRBJ1-1; no reliable D call. Per germline, CDR1 MNHEY and CDR2 SVGAGI. V was trimmed by 4 bases and J by 0 bases, leaving 12 bases between them. This CDR3 contains 15 residues.

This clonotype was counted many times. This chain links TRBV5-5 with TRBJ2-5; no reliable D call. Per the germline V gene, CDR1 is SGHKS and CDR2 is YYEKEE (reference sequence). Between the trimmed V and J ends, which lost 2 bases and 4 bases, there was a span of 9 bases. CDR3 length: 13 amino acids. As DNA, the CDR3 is TGTGCCAGCAGCTTCTTCCCTGCAGAGACCCAGTACTTC. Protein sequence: CASSFFPAETQYF.

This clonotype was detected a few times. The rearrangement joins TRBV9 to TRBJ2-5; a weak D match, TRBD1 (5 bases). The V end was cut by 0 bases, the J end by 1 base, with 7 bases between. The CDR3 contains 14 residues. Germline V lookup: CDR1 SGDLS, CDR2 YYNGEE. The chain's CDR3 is CASSVAGFQETQYF. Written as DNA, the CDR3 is TGTGCCAGCAGCGTAGCAGGGTTCCAAGAGACCCAGTACTTC.

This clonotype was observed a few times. The CDR3 nucleotides are TGTGCCAGCAAAAGGGACAGGATCAATGAGCAGTTCTTC. It translates to CASKRDRINEQFF. The chain carries TRBV28 and TRBJ2-1, with 8 nucleotides matching TRBD1. The CDR3 spans 13 residues. Trimming removed 7 bases from V and 6 bases from J; junction bases left unmatched: 5. In germline, CDR1 is MDHEN, CDR2 SYDVKM.

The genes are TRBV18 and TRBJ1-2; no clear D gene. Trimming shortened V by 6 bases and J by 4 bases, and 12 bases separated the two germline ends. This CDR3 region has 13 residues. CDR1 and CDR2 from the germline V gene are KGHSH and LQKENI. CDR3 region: CASSAGSSYGYTF. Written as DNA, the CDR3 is TGTGCCAGCTCGGCGGGAAGCAGCTATGGCTACACCTTC.

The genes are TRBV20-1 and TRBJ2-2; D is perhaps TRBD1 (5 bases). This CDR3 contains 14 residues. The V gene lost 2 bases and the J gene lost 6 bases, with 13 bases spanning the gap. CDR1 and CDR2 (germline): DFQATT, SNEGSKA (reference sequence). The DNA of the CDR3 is TGCAGTGCTAGAAGGGGCATGGAGTCCGGGGAGCTGTTTTTT. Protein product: CSARRGMESGELFF.

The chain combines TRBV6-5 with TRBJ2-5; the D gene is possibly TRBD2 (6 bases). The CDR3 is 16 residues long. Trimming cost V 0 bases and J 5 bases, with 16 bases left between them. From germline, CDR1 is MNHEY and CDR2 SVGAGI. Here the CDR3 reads CASSYSKRLVGETQYF. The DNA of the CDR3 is TGTGCCAGCAGTTACTCGAAGCGACTAGTTGGGGAGACCCAGTACTTC.

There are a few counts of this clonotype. This CDR3 reads CASSATGKGPQHF. DNA of the CDR3: TGTGCCAGCAGTGCGACAGGGAAGGGTCCCCAGCATTTT. The genes are TRBV6-2 or TRBV6-3 and TRBJ1-5; 7 bases are a match to TRBD1. V dropped 5 bases and J dropped 10; count of bases not matched to a gene: 8. Germline CDR1 and CDR2: MNHEY and SVGEGT. This CDR3 region has 13 residues.

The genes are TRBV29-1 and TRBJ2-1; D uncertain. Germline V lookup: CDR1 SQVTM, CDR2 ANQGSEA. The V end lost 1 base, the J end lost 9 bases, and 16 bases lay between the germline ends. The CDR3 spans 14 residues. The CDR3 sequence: CSVEVLGVVSEQFF. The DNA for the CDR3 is TGCAGCGTTGAAGTTCTAGGTGTGGTTTCTGAGCAGTTCTTC.

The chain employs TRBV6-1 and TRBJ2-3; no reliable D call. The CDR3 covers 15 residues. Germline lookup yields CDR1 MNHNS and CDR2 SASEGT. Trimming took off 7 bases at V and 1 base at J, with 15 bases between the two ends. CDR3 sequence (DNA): TGTGCCAGCACTCCCGGGTGGGCCCGCACAGATACGCAGTATTTT. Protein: CASTPGWARTDTQYF.

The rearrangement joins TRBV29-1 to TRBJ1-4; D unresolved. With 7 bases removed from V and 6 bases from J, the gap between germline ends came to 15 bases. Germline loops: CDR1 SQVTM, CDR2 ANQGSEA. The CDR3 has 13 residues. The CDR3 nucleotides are TGCAGCGCCGAGACATGGGAGGATGAAAAACTGTTTTTT. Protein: CSAETWEDEKLFF.